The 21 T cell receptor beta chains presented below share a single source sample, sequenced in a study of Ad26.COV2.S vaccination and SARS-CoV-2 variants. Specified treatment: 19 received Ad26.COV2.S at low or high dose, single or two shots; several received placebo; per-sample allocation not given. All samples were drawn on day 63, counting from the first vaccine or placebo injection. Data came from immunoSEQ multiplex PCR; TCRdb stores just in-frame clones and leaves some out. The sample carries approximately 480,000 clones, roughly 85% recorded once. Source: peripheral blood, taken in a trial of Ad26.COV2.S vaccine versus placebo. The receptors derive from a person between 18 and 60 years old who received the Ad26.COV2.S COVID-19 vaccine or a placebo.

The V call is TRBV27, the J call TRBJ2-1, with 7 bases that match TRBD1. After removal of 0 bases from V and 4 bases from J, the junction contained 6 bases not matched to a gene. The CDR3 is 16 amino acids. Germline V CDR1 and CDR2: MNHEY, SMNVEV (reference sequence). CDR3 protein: CASSLSRGGIYNEQFF. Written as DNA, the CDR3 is TGTGCCAGCAGTTTATCGAGAGGGGGCATATACAATGAGCAGTTCTTC.

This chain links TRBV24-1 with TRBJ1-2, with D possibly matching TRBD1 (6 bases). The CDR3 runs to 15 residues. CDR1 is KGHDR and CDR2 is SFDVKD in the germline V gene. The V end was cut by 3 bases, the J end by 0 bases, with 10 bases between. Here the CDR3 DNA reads TGTGCCACCAGTGATCCTAGGGGGGCTAACTATGGCTACACCTTC. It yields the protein CATSDPRGANYGYTF.

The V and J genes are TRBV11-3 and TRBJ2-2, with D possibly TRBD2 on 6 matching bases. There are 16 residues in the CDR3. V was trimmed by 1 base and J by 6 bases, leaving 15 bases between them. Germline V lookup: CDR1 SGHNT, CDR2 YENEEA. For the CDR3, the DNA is TGTGCCAGCAGCTTAGTTGCCGGGAGTGTCGCCGGGGAGCTGTTTTTT. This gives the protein CASSLVAGSVAGELFF.

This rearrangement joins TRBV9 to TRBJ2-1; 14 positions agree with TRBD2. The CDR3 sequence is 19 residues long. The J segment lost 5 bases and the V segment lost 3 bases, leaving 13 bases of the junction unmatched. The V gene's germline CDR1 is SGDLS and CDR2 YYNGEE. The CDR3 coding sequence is TGTGCCAGCAGCGCTTGGGGACTAGCGGGAGTCGGTGGTCACAATGAGCAGTTCTTC. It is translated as CASSAWGLAGVGGHNEQFF.

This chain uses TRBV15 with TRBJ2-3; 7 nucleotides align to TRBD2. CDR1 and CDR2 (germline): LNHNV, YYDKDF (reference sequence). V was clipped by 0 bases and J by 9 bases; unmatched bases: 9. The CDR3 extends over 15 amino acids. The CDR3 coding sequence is TGTGCCACCAGCAGAGATGATGGTGTGGGAGGGACGCAGTATTTT. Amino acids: CATSRDDGVGGTQYF.

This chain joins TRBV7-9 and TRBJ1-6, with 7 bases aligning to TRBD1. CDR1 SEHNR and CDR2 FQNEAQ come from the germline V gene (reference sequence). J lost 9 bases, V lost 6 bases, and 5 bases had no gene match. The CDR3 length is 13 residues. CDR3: CASRGQVPSPLHF. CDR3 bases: TGTGCCAGCAGAGGACAGGTACCTTCACCCCTCCACTTT. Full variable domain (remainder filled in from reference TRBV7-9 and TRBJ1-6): DTGVSQNPRHKITKRGQNVTFRCDPISEHNRLYWYRQTLGQGPEFLTYFQNEAQLEKSRLLSDRFSAERPKGSFSTLEIQRTEQGDSAMYLCASRGQVPSPLHFGNGTRLTVT.

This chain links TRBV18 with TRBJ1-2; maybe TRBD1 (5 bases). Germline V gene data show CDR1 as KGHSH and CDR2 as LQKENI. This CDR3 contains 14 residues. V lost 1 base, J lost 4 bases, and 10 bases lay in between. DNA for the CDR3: TGTGCCAGCTCACCACTCGGGACTGTCTATGGCTACACCTTC. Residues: CASSPLGTVYGYTF. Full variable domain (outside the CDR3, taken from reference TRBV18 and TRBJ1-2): NAGVMQNPRHLVRRRGQEARLRCSPMKGHSHVYWYRQLPEEGLKFMVYLQKENIIDESGMPKERFSAEFPKEGPSILRIQQVVRGDSAAYFCASSPLGTVYGYTFGSGTRLTVV.

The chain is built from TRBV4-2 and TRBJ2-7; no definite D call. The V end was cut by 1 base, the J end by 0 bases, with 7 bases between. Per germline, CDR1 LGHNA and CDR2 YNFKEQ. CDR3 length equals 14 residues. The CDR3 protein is CASSQAESSYEQYF. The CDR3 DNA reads TGTGCCAGCAGCCAAGCCGAAAGCTCCTACGAGCAGTACTTC.

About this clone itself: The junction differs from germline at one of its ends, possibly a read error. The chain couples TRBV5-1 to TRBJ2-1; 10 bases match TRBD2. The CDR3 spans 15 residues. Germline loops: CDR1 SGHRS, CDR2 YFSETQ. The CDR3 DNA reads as TGCGCCAGCAGCCAGAGCGGGAGGGCCTATAATGAGCAGTTCTTC. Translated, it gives CASSQSGRAYNEQFF.

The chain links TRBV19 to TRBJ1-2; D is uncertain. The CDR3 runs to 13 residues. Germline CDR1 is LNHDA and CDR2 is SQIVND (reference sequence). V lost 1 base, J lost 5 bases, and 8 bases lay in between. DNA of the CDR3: TGTGCCAGTAGTATAGGGACGGCTTATGGCTACACCTTC. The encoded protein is CASSIGTAYGYTF. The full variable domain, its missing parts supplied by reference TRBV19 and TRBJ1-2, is DGGITQSPKYLFRKEGQNVTLSCEQNLNHDAMYWYRQDPGQGLRLIYYSQIVNDFQKGDIAEGYSVSREKKESFPLTVTSAQKNPTAFYLCASSIGTAYGYTFGSGTRLTVV.

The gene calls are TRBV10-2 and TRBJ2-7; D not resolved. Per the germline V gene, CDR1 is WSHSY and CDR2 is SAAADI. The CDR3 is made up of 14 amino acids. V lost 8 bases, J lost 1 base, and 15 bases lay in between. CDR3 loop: CASCSERASYEQYF. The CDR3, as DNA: TGCGCCAGCTGTTCCGAACGGGCTTCCTACGAGCAGTACTTC.

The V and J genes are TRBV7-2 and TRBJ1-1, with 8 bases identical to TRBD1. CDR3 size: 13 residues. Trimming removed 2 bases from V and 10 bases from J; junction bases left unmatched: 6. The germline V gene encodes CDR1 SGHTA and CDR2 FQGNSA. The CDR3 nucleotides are TGTGCCAGCAGCTTAAACAGGGGGGAAAGAGCTTTCTTT. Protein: CASSLNRGERAFF.

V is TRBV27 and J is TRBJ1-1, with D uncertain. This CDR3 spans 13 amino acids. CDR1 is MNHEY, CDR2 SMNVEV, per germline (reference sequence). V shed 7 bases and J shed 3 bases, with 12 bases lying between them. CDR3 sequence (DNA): TGTGCCAGCATGGGAGGTACTCACACTGAAGCTTTCTTT. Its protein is CASMGGTHTEAFF.

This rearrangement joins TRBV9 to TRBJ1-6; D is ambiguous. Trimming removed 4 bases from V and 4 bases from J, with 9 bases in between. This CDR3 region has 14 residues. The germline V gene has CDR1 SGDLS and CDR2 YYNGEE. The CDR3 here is CASSPGSYNSPLHF. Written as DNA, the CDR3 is TGTGCCAGCAGCCCCGGAAGTTATAATTCACCCCTCCACTTT.

This chain's CDR3 is CASSPTRQGNYGYTF. DNA of the CDR3: TGTGCCAGCAGTCCTACTCGACAGGGGAACTATGGCTACACCTTC. The chain carries TRBV27 and TRBJ1-2; 8 bases fit TRBD1. Germline trimming cut 5 bases from V and 2 bases from J; bases unmatched to any gene: 7. The CDR3 has 15 residues. Looked up from germline, CDR1 is MNHEY and CDR2 is SMNVEV (reference sequence).

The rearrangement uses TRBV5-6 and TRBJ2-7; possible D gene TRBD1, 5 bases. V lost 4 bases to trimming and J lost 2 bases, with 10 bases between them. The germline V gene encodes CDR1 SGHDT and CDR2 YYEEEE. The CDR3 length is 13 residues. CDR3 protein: CASSPRQPYEQYF. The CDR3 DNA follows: TGTGCCAGCAGCCCGCGACAGCCCTACGAGCAGTACTTC.

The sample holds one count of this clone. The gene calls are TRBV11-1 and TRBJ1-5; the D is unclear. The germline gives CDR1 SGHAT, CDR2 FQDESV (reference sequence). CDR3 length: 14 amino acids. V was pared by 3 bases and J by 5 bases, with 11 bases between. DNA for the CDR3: TGTGCCAGCAGCTTGGAGGGTAAGGATCAGCCCCAGCATTTT. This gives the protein CASSLEGKDQPQHF.

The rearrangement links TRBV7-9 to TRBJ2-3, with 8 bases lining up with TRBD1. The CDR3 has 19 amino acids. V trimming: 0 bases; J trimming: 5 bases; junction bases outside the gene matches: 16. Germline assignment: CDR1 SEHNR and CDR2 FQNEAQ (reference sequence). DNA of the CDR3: TGTGCCAGCAGCTTAGCGGTACAGGGGGTGCGATTCAAGGGAGATACGCAGTATTTT. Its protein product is CASSLAVQGVRFKGDTQYF.

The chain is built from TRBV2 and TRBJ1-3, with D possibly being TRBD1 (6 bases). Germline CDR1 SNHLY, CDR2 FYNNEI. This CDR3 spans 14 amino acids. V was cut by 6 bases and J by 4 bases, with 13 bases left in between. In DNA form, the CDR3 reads TGTGCCAGCAGGTCTCGGGGGCCAGGAAACACCATATATTTT. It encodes CASRSRGPGNTIYF.

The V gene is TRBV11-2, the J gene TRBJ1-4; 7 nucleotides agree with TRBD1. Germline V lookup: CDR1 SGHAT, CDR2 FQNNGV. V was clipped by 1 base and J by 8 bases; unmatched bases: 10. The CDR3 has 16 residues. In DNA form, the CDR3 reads TGTGCCAGCAGCTTAGGGACAGGTCAACGGGGCGAAAAACTGTTTTTT. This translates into CASSLGTGQRGEKLFF.

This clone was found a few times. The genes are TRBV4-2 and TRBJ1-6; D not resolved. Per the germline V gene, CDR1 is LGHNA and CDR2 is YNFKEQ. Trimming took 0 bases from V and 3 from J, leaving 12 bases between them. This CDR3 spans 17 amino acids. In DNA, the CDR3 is TGTGCCAGCAGCCAAGATGGTCCAATGCTCTATAATTCACCCCTCCACTTT. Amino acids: CASSQDGPMLYNSPLHF.